This TCR beta chain was sequenced for a study of cytomegalovirus exposure and HLA in healthy donors (TCRdb year 2017). Broadly, across the study: In an earlier analysis of some 610 of the donors, approximately 300 Gb of sequence data and some 120 million unique TCR beta sequences from some 170 million T cells were reported. Of the 398 genotyped donors, less than 85% were placed in the genetic ancestry cluster associated with self-reported Caucasian donors. Rather than drawing on any new phenotypic data, the later analysis identified candidate immune exposures from TCR beta sequences and the way those sequences occurred across donors. Using immunosequencing, the study profiled T cell repertoires from about 610 subjects and related those repertoires to cytomegalovirus serostatus. All discovery cohort repertoires had been generated using a single sequencing platform. The number of donors typed differed by locus, with about 629-630 for A, B, C, DRB1 and DQB1, roughly 520 for DQA1, about 610 for DPA1, and some 450 for DPB1. Donor age, sex, ethnicity and CMV serostatus were compiled together with the repertoire data. An earlier analysis of around 540 of the donors applied high-throughput TCR beta sequencing to assess whether each TCR beta V gene segment acted as functional or pseudogenic. HLA typing included class I and class II loci at four-digit resolution. Along with the approximately 620-subject first cohort, a separate validation cohort of around 120 different subjects was used. A later analysis re-examined previously published TCR beta repertoires from more than 650 donors and added high-resolution HLA genotyping to investigate patterns of TCR occurrence. To predict cytomegalovirus infection status, the study brought together high-throughput TCR immunosequencing, statistical association of individual TCRs with disease status, and machine learning. Roughly five DR-DQ haplotypes were handled as single units for association and clustering, since linkage in the cohort was strong. About 330 gigabases of sequencing data and roughly 81 million unique TCR sequences made up an early release that covered approximately 650 HLA-typed donors. Across approximately 400 genotyped donors of the cohort, an average of 235,054 unique TCR beta nucleotide sequences per donor were sequenced, and roughly 18% of those sequences were non-productive. The study was designed to test whether signatures of past pathogen exposure could be identified by cataloging public T cell receptors. Genome-wide SNP genotypes for about three fifths of the roughly 670 donors were used in a later genetic analysis, which treated that subset as a discovery cohort.

The paper as a whole reports these results and caveats: Because counts were too low, roughly 17 rarely observed V segments, including chromosome 9 orphons, were left out of the earlier analysis of about 500 of the donors. CMV serostatus was the only immune exposure information available for the cohort. A further reported finding was that TCR beta sequences accurately predicted the HLA-A and HLA-B alleles for most subjects in the first cohort. Only TCR beta chains were sequenced in this cohort, and the absence of alpha or paired-chain data limited detectable features. According to a later analysis, TCR association rates differed among HLA loci, with DRB1 alleles showing the most associated TCRs and HLA-C alleles showing the fewest. In a later analysis, several top co-occurrence clusters were reported to appear linked to parvovirus B19, influenza, CMV and Epstein-Barr virus. The sequencing pipeline was judged likely to have produced a cluster of highly shared sequence variants as a technical artifact. Across donors, most TCR sequences were observed very rarely, whereas some public TCRs were present in many individuals. A few of the identified cytomegalovirus-associated TCR beta chains were confirmed in vitro to be specific for cytomegalovirus antigens. In a later analysis, HLA-associated TCR beta chains were found to be more clonally expanded and to have lower generation probabilities than equally common non-associated chains. In an earlier analysis of about 600 of the donors, most TCR beta V segments appeared in productive rearrangements about 87% or about 30% of the time, broadly matching IMGT annotations. Assigning TCR associations to individual alleles was difficult when HLA alleles, especially DR and DQ, strongly co-occurred. The classifier was reported to diagnose cytomegalovirus status with high specificity and sensitivity in both the original cohort and the validation cohort. Most CMV-associated TCR beta chains appeared to be HLA-restricted in a later analysis, and the HLA associations seemed to be driven largely by CMV exposure. In a later genetic analysis, fewer N-insertions in productive TCRs were reported among donors in an Asian-associated ancestry cluster than the approximately 670-donor mean. In the study, roughly 160 TCR beta chains were listed as associated with cytomegalovirus. A later analysis associated 15,000 to 20,000 TCR beta sequences with specific HLA alleles at a false discovery rate of 0.05. Because some donors lacked HLA typing at each locus, the association tests relied only on the typed subset. Correlated functional status among segregating V segments might reflect linkage disequilibrium, but an unknown experimental factor could not be ruled out. According to the authors, the approach could potentially be generalized to other disease states and immunological phenotypes. In a later genetic analysis, a missense DCLRE1C variant was associated with V-gene and J-gene trimming of TCR beta chains, and the association was replicated in an independent cohort. Sequencing depth was assumed to be roughly uniform across donors in the presence/absence analyses, though that assumption may not hold.

Library preparation used the immunoSEQ multiplex PCR assay. For the multiplex PCR, a mixture combining 60 forward primers for TCR Vbeta segments and 13 reverse primers for TCR Jbeta segments was used. The CDR3 region of rearranged TCR beta genes was amplified from genomic DNA with a multiplex PCR assay. Amplified TCR beta libraries were sequenced as 87-base-pair reads on the Illumina HiSeq System. Turning to the authors' computational methods: A later analysis tallied 75 million to 95 million unique TCR beta chains across the 660 or so repertoires, and roughly 11 million of those chains were shared by two or more donors. A nearest-neighbor algorithm error-corrected the raw reads and collapsed the reads into unique sequences, merging closely related sequences to remove PCR and sequencing errors. Alignment of CDR3 sequences to IMGT reference sequences was used to assign V, D and J gene segments. For a sequence to be retained, a match of at least six nucleotides to both a V gene segment and a J gene segment was required. A rearrangement was called productive if the CDR3 had no stop codons and remained in frame with V and J, and every other rearrangement was called non-productive. CDR3 was defined by IMGT convention, running from the second conserved V-encoded cysteine to the conserved J-encoded phenylalanine. In an earlier analysis of 587 of the donors, sequences lacking an unambiguous match to a single V gene segment were excluded. In an earlier analysis of approximately 610 of the donors, V segments were called functional above 56.7% productive rearrangements and were called segregating when the between-donor standard deviation exceeded 5%. To diagnose cytomegalovirus status from the catalog of TCR beta chain sequences, a statistical classification framework was built. A later analysis assigned V and J genes by comparing TCR nucleotide sequences with IMGT/GENE-DB human TR gene sequences. In a later analysis, CDR3 sequences and most-parsimonious VDJ recombination scenarios were assigned using the TCRdist pipeline. In a later analysis, each TCR beta chain was defined by its CDR3 amino acid sequence together with its V-gene family, and reads lacking a unique V-gene family were excluded. As a way to deal with suspected cross-contamination and a sequencing artifact, a later analysis dropped over 550 nucleotide sequences that were highly shared and had low generation probability. In a later analysis, a clonal expansion index was calculated for each public chain from normalized within-repertoire ranks of inferred template counts. In a later analysis, generation probabilities were computed using a VDJ recombination model fitted to out-of-frame rearrangements, and the results were checked against IGoR. In a later analysis, hypergeometric tests were used to score TCR-TCR, TCR-HLA and TCR-CMV co-occurrence, with a repertoire-size bias correction applied to TCR pairs. A later analysis estimated false discovery rates by permuting HLA or CMV assignments 20 times. A later analysis grouped co-occurring TCRs with DBSCAN, adding TCRdist sequence similarity when clustering within HLA-allele-positive subsets. Repertoires with fewer than 30,000 or more than 120,000 public chains were left out of co-occurrence clustering, as were five repertoires with anomalous nucleotide sharing. As stored in TCRdb, this immuneACCESS dataset retains in-frame rearrangements with V and J assigned. A fraction of the clones does not appear; measured against another copy, unresolved V genes explain less than half of the discrepancy, and the remainder lacks a known reason. V and J calls and clone size are those listed in that table; D and trimming were worked out from the DNA. Here the sample has 150,000 to 200,000 clones; 60% to 85% occur a single time. Clones ranked in the top ten supply 2.5% to 3% of the sample.

The cohort comprised 550 to 700 healthy bone marrow donors. At the time of sampling, all cohort members were nominally healthy, though unrecorded immune exposures were likely present. The donor was CMV seropositive and belonged to the group of around 300 seropositive cohort members. A peripheral blood sample was provided by each donor, and peripheral blood mononuclear cells were used for TCR beta sequencing. The Qiagen DNeasy Blood Extraction Kit was used to extract genomic DNA from the blood cell samples. Comments on this clone: No antigen is known for it. No qualities accompany the bases; no much larger clone lies one base away.

The sequencing input was PBMCs. The TCR sequence derives from a woman aged 45-65 years in good health and CMV-seropositive.

The CDR3 sequence is CASSPGTAYEQYF. In nucleotide form, the sequence is TGCGCCAGCAGCCCAGGGACAGCCTACGAGCAGTACTTC. The sequence links TRBV5-1 to TRBJ2-7; TRBD1 fits 7 bases in the junction. The germline V gene provides CDR1 SGHRS and CDR2 YFSETQ. Trimming leaves V shorter by 4 bases and J shorter by 2 bases, with the junction holding 3 bases beyond the gene matches. The CDR3 runs 13 residues from the cysteine to the phenylalanine. CDR3 DNA is the only sequence kept; it has 39 bases, read in frame from the first base.